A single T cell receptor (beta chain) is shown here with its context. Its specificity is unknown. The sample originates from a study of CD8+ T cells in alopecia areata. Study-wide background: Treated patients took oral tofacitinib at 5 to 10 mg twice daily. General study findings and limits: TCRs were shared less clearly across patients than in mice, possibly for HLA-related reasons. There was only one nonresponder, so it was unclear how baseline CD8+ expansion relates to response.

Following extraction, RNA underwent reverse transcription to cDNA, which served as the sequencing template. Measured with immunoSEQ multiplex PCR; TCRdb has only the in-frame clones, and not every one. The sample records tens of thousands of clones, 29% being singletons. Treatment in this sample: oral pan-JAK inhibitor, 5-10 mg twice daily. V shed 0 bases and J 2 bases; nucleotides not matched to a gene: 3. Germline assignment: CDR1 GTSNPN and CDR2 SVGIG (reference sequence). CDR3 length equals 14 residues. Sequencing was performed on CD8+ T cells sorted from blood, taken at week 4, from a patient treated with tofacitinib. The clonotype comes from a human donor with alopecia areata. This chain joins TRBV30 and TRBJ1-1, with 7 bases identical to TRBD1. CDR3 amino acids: CAWSVRDSNTEAFF. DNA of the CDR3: TGTGCCTGGAGTGTCCGGGACAGCAACACTGAAGCTTTCTTT.